Listed below are T cell receptor beta chains from one sample, sequenced in a study of T cell responses to AZD1222 COVID-19 vaccine. The protocol was immunoSEQ multiplex PCR, while the TCRdb copy is restricted to in-frame clones and leaves out a portion. Here the sample spans roughly 150,000 clones, less than 95% being singletons. The material was peripheral blood, obtained 28 days after the second AZD1222 dose. The source is an adult who received the AZD1222 COVID-19 vaccine. The CDR3 runs from the conserved cysteine through the conserved F or W. Each record gives: D gene, V gene, J gene, clone size, CDR3 DNA, CDR3 protein. D genes are given only for firm matches. Clone size is not always given. Where it is, it says once, few, many or a class for expanded clones.

-	TRBV13	TRBJ2-2	-	TGTGCCAGCAGACAGGAGGATCCATGGCCCGGGGAGCTGTTTTTT	CASRQEDPWPGELFF
TRBD1	TRBV27	TRBJ1-5	-	TGTGCCAGCAGTTTACTTGGACAGGGGGGATTCAATCAGCCCCAGCATTTT	CASSLLGQGGFNQPQHF
-	TRBV7-9	TRBJ2-7	-	TGTGCCAGCAGCTTGGAACGAGTCTACGAGCAGTACTTC	CASSLERVYEQYF
-	TRBV27	TRBJ1-6	once	TGTGCCAGCAGTTTATCGCGCCCCGAAAGCTCGAGCTCCTATAATTCACCCCTCCACTTT	CASSLSRPESSSSYNSPLHF
TRBD1	TRBV5-1	TRBJ2-2	-	TGCGCCAGCACCCCACCCGAGACAGGGGCCGGGGAGCTGTTTTTT	CASTPPETGAGELFF
-	TRBV9	TRBJ2-3	few	TGTGCCAGCCAGGAGGGCGGCTGGGGGGATACGCAGTATTTT	CASQEGGWGDTQYF
TRBD2	TRBV27	TRBJ2-5	few	TGTGCCAGTGGGATGGGGACTAGCGGGAGTAGGAAGACCCAGTACTTC	CASGMGTSGSRKTQYF
-	TRBV7-2	TRBJ2-7	-	TGTGCCAGCAGCCGTAACTCCTACGAGCAGTACTTC	CASSRNSYEQYF
-	TRBV5-8	TRBJ1-5	-	TGTGCCAGCAGCTTGTTGCTCGGCTTAGGCAATCAGCCCCAGCATTTT	CASSLLLGLGNQPQHF
TRBD1	TRBV7-9	TRBJ1-1	-	TGTGCCAGCAGCTTACGGCCATTACAGGGGTCAGGGGCTTTCTTT	CASSLRPLQGSGAFF
-	TRBV27	TRBJ1-2	-	TGTGCCAGCAGTCCGGGACGGAGGAGTGGCTACACCTTC	CASSPGRRSGYTF
-	TRBV6-5	TRBJ1-2	-	TGTGCCAGCAGTAGTAAGGGGGTAGGCTACACCTTC	CASSSKGVGYTF
TRBD2	TRBV4-1	TRBJ2-3	-	TGCGCCAGCAGCCAAGAAGCGGGAGGGCCAGATACGCAGTATTTT	CASSQEAGGPDTQYF